This entry describes one TCR beta chain. Antigen unknown. This specimen comes from a study of cytomegalovirus exposure and HLA in healthy donors. General study findings and limits: The authors confirmed in vitro that a few CMV-associated chains were specific for CMV antigens. Most TCR sequences were rare, but some public TCRs occurred in many donors. Cytomegalovirus-associated status was assigned to about 150 TCR beta chains.

Data came from immunoSEQ multiplex PCR; TCRdb stores just in-frame clones and leaves some out. The profile covers hundreds of thousands of clones, with less than 90% appearing a single time and around 5.5% taken by the ten largest. V was pared by 5 bases and J by 5 bases, with 10 bases of the junction left unmatched. Germline CDR1 SGHTA, CDR2 FQGNSA. This CDR3 region has 15 residues. The donors were in the approximately 130-subject validation cohort, distinct from the approximately 670-subject first cohort. The rearrangement uses TRBV7-2 and TRBJ1-1, with 8 bases aligning to TRBD1. Sequencing input: PBMCs. The TCR sequence derives from a woman aged 18-35 years in good health and CMV-seronegative. The CDR3 DNA follows: TGTGCCAGCAGCATGTGGACAGGGAGTCGAACTGAAGCTTTCTTT. Encoded protein: CASSMWTGSRTEAFF.